What follows are 28 T cell receptor beta chains derived from one specimen sequenced in a study of tissue T cells after allogeneic stem cell transplantation. Libraries were prepared by immunoSEQ multiplex PCR; TCRdb keeps only in-frame clonotypes and omits some of them. This table has about 7,100 clones, around 62% appearing once. Material for sequencing was blood. The receptor source for this set is a female BALB/c mouse in good health. Strain MHC haplotype: H2-d.

Turning to this clone: The genes are named according to mouse. The read comes to an end 1 residue before the CDR3 does, leaving the germline J gene to fill in the end. The rearrangement links TRBV20 to TRBJ2-5; D remains unclear. Germline values: CDR1 GFQATS, CDR2 STVNSAI. The CDR3 is made up of 15 amino acids. Trimming cost V 1 base and J 0 bases, with 11 bases left between them. The CDR3 reads CGARGVGLNQDTQYF. The CDR3 DNA, read in part, is TGTGGTGCTAGGGGTGTGGGTCTTAACCAAGACACCCAGTAC.

With regard to this clone: Mouse gene names apply. The read comes to an end 1 residue before the CDR3 does, leaving the germline J gene to fill in the end. V gene TRBV1 combines with J gene TRBJ1-4; tentatively, D is TRBD1 (6 bases). Germline CDR1 and CDR2: NSQYPW and LRSPGD (reference sequence). Trimming took 4 bases from V and 0 from J, leaving 9 bases between them. The CDR3 covers 15 residues. CDR3 bases read: TGCACCTGCAGTGAGGGACAAATTTCCAACGAAAGATTATTT. Translated, it gives CTCSEGQISNERLF. The entire CDR3 protein reads CTCSEGQISNERLFF.

Note on this clone: Gene names are mouse gene names. The read gets to within 1 residue of the CDR3 end, and the germline J gene fills in the rest. V gene TRBV20 combines with J gene TRBJ2-5; TRBD2 matches at 10 bases. J lost 6 bases, V lost 0 bases, and 0 bases had no gene match. Germline V lookup: CDR1 GFQATS, CDR2 STVNSAI. The CDR3 has 13 residues. The CDR3 bases that were read are TGTGGTGCTAGGGAGGGACTGGGGGACACCCAGTAC. Its protein product is CGAREGLGDTQY. The full CDR3 reads CGAREGLGDTQYF. Based on the CDR3 plus reference TRBV20 and TRBJ2-5, the full variable domain is GALVYQYPRRTICKSGTSMRMECQAVGFQATSVAWYRQSPQKTFELIALSTVNSAIKYEQNFTQEKFPISHPNLSFSSMTVLNAYLEDRGLYLCGAREGLGDTQYFGPGTRLLVL.

A word on this clone: The genes and germline here are from mouse. The sequence runs out 1 residue before the end of the CDR3; the remainder is reconstructed from the germline J gene. The V call is TRBV31, the J call TRBJ1-4, with a possible D match to TRBD1 (6 bases). This CDR3 has 13 residues. V was shortened by 1 base and J by 4 bases, with 7 bases between the two germline ends. From germline, CDR1 is GKSSPN and CDR2 SITVG. The CDR3 DNA, read in part, is TGTGCCTGGAGTCCGGGACACAACGAAAGATTATTT. Amino acids: CAWSPGHNERLF. The entire CDR3 sequence reads CAWSPGHNERLFF.

On this clone: Genes and germline come from the mouse. The read ends 1 residue before the CDR3 terminus; that terminus is restored from the germline J gene. This chain uses TRBV4 with TRBJ1-1; D is possibly TRBD1 (5 bases). V lost 3 bases, J lost 7 bases, and 6 bases lay in between. The CDR3 runs to 11 residues. Looked up from germline, CDR1 is LGHDT and CDR2 is YNNKQL (reference sequence). The CDR3 reads CASSYDREVFF. CDR3 DNA (partial): TGTGCCAGCAGCTATGACAGAGAAGTCTTC.

With regard to this clone: Gene names and germline match the mouse. The CDR3 goes on 1 residue after the read ends, and that part is filled in from the germline J gene. The chain recombines TRBV2 with TRBJ1-5; TRBD1 is a possible D gene (5 bases). The CDR3 covers 14 residues. Trimming removed 4 bases at V and 1 base at J, with 8 bases between. The germline V gene has CDR1 LGHNA and CDR2 YSYQKL. CDR3: CASSPRDNNQAPLF. CDR3 bases read: TGTGCCAGCAGCCCCCGGGACAACAACCAGGCTCCGCTT.

About this clone: Germline and genes here are mouse. The read ends 1 residue early relative to the CDR3; the germline J gene fills the gap. This sequence joins TRBV4 and TRBJ2-4; 7 bases fit TRBD2. The CDR3 is made up of 14 amino acids. The trim removed 4 bases at V and 2 bases at J, leaving 3 bases unmatched. Germline values: CDR1 LGHDT, CDR2 YNNKQL (reference sequence). The CDR3 DNA, read in part, is TGTGCCAGCAGCTTACTGGGGTTTCAAAACACCTTGTAC. The encoded protein is CASSLLGFQNTLY. The whole CDR3 is CASSLLGFQNTLYF.

Of note for this clone: The gene names given are mouse names. Incomplete CDR3 DNA: TGTGCCTGGAGTCCCGGGACACTCCAAGACACCCAGTAC. This codes for CAWSPGTLQDTQY. From start to end, the CDR3 is CAWSPGTLQDTQYF. The J gene is TRBJ2-5, the V gene TRBV31, with D possibly matching TRBD1 (6 bases). The CDR3 extends 1 residue past the end of the read, so its final part is completed from the germline J gene. CDR3 size: 14 residues. V was cut by 1 base and J by 2 bases, with 10 bases left in between. Germline V gene lookup returns CDR1 GKSSPN and CDR2 SITVG.

As to this clone: Gene names refer to mouse genes. The sequence runs out 1 residue before the end of the CDR3; the remainder is reconstructed from the germline J gene. The chain couples TRBV13-2 to TRBJ1-3; possibly TRBD1 for D (6 bases). From germline, CDR1 is NNHNN and CDR2 SYGAGS (reference sequence). Between the trimmed V and J ends, which lost 3 bases and 0 bases, there was a span of 13 bases. The CDR3 sequence is 16 residues long. The CDR3 here is CASGGRDKNSGNTLYF. CDR3 DNA (partial): TGTGCCAGCGGTGGCCGGGACAAAAATTCTGGAAATACGCTCTAT.

Of note for this clone: Mouse gene names apply. The sequenced fragment ends 1 residue before the CDR3 boundary, so the rest is inferred from the germline J gene. V usage is TRBV19 and J usage is TRBJ2-5; possible D gene TRBD2, 6 bases. Looked up from germline, CDR1 is FNHDT and CDR2 is SITEND (reference sequence). CDR3 length: 15 amino acids. Trimming removed 2 bases at V and 0 bases at J, with 10 bases between. This chain's CDR3 is CASSMNWDNQDTQYF. CDR3 DNA (partial): TGTGCCAGCAGTATGAACTGGGATAACCAAGACACCCAGTAC.

Of note for this clone: Gene names and germline refer to mouse. The CDR3 is cut off 1 residue early in the read; its end comes from the germline J gene. The chain is built from TRBV19 and TRBJ2-3, with unresolved D. Trimming left V 2 bases short and J 4 bases short, with 5 bases between. Germline CDR1 reads FNHDT; CDR2 reads SITEND (reference sequence). CDR3 length: 12 amino acids. The CDR3 protein is CASSISPETLYF. Incomplete CDR3 DNA: TGTGCCAGCAGTATCAGCCCAGAAACGCTGTAT.

With respect to this clone: The genes are named according to mouse. The observed sequence ends 1 residue before the CDR3 terminus, with the missing tail filled in from the germline J gene. This rearrangement joins TRBV4 to TRBJ2-5; D is undetermined. The V gene's germline CDR1 is LGHDT and CDR2 YNNKQL (reference sequence). This CDR3 has 12 amino acids. Trimming cost V 5 bases and J 2 bases, with 5 bases left between them. Partial CDR3 DNA: TGTGCCAGCAGCGAGTCCCAAGACACCCAGTAC. Translated, it gives CASSESQDTQY. The entire CDR3 is CASSESQDTQYF.

A word on this clone: Mouse germline and gene names are used. The CDR3 end lies 1 residue beyond the end of the read and is filled in from the germline J gene. V is TRBV13-2 and J is TRBJ2-3; 8 positions match TRBD1. V lost 3 bases, J lost 0 bases, and 6 bases stayed unmatched. Looked up from germline, CDR1 is NNHNN and CDR2 is SYGAGS (reference sequence). CDR3 size: 16 residues. The CDR3 protein is CASGAFRGHSAETLYF. Incomplete CDR3 DNA: TGTGCCAGCGGTGCCTTCAGGGGGCATAGTGCAGAAACGCTGTAT.

As regards this clone: Mouse gene names apply. The read falls 1 residue short of the CDR3 end, and the missing part is taken from the germline J gene. V is TRBV13-1 and J is TRBJ2-7, with 8 bases matching TRBD2. Per the germline V gene, CDR1 is NSHNY and CDR2 is SYGAGN. The CDR3 spans 14 residues. Trimming cost V 1 base and J 4 bases; bases outside gene matches: 4. The CDR3 bases that were read are TGTGCCAGCAGTGATATGGGGGGGGCGTATGAACAGTAC. This codes for CASSDMGGAYEQY. In full, the CDR3 reads CASSDMGGAYEQYF.

With regard to this clone: The germline and genes are mouse ones. The sequence runs out 1 residue before the end of the CDR3; the remainder is reconstructed from the germline J gene. The chain couples TRBV2 to TRBJ1-4; D is unresolved. The CDR3 runs 13 residues. Trimming pared 2 bases from V and 4 bases from J, leaving 5 bases between. In germline, CDR1 is LGHNA, CDR2 YSYQKL. The CDR3 bases that were read are TGTGCCAGCAGCCAATACAACAACGAAAGATTATTT. Residues: CASSQYNNERLF. From start to end, the CDR3 is CASSQYNNERLFF.

This clone was counted between two and nine times. Gene and germline names: mouse. The read falls 1 residue short of the CDR3 end, and the missing part is taken from the germline J gene. V is TRBV13-3 and J is TRBJ1-3, with 8 nucleotides matching TRBD1. Germline V gene lookup returns CDR1 NNHDY and CDR2 SYVADS. The J segment lost 3 bases and the V segment lost 1 base, leaving 3 bases of the junction unmatched. The CDR3 length is 15 residues. CDR3 bases read: TGTGCCAGCAGTGATCCACAGGGGGATGGAAATACGCTCTAT. This translates into CASSDPQGDGNTLY. The full-length CDR3 reads as CASSDPQGDGNTLYF.

Concerning this clone itself: The genes and germline here are from mouse. The read terminates 1 residue before the CDR3 end, so the remaining end is supplied by the germline J gene. This chain links TRBV29 with TRBJ2-5; D ambiguous. V was clipped by 6 bases and J by 3 bases, with 4 bases between them. Germline CDR1 reads MSHET; CDR2 reads SYDVDS. The CDR3 has 11 amino acids. This CDR3 reads CASRQQDTQYF. The part of the CDR3 DNA that was read is TGTGCTAGCAGGCAGCAAGACACCCAGTAC.

Regarding this clone: Germline and genes here are mouse. Sequencing ends 1 residue short of the CDR3 end; the germline J gene provides the rest. The genes are TRBV31 and TRBJ1-1; TRBD1 agrees at 7 bases. The germline gives CDR1 GKSSPN, CDR2 SITVG. With V trimmed by 3 bases and J by 6 bases, 7 bases remained unmatched. The CDR3 covers 13 residues. The sequenced CDR3 bases are TGTGCCTGGAGGACAGGGCGTGACGCAGAAGTCTTC. Translated, it gives CAWRTGRDAEVF. The full CDR3 sequence reads CAWRTGRDAEVFF.

Worth noting for this clone: Gene names denote mouse genes. The CDR3 is cut off 1 residue early in the read; its end comes from the germline J gene. The V and J genes are TRBV13-1 and TRBJ2-7; 8 positions match TRBD2. V shed 2 bases and J 6 bases; nucleotides not matched to a gene: 1. Germline assignment: CDR1 NSHNY and CDR2 SYGAGN. The CDR3 covers 12 residues. The sequenced part of the CDR3 DNA is TGTGCCAGCAGTGAGGACTGGGCTGAACAGTAC. This sequence encodes CASSEDWAEQY. In full, the CDR3 is CASSEDWAEQYF.

Notes on this clone: Germline and genes: mouse. The part of the CDR3 DNA that was read is TGTGCCAGCAGTGATGACAGGGTGGCCAACGAAAGATTATTT. This codes for CASSDDRVANERLF. The CDR3 reads in full as CASSDDRVANERLFF. The chain recombines TRBV13-1 with TRBJ1-4; possibly TRBD1 for D (6 bases). The read halts 1 residue ahead of the CDR3 end, with the missing end drawn from the germline J gene. V lost 0 bases and J lost 3, with 9 bases in between. Germline assignment: CDR1 NSHNY and CDR2 SYGAGN. The CDR3 runs 15 residues.

For this clone: Mouse germline and gene names are used. Read data end 1 residue before the CDR3 end; the end is taken from the germline J gene. V gene TRBV2 combines with J gene TRBJ1-2, with D maybe TRBD1 (6 bases). This CDR3 contains 15 residues. V lost 0 bases and J 0 bases, leaving 8 bases between the germline ends. Germline V gives CDR1 LGHNA, CDR2 YSYQKL. The covered CDR3 bases are TGTGCCAGCAGCCAAGACGGGACAACAAACTCCGACTACACC. Its translation is CASSQDGTTNSDYT. The whole CDR3 protein reads CASSQDGTTNSDYTF.

In regard to this clone: The germline and genes are mouse ones. The DNA read from the CDR3 is TGTGCTAGCAGTTCATGGGGGGACCAAGACACCCAGTAC. Amino acids: CASSSWGDQDTQY. The full CDR3 protein is CASSSWGDQDTQYF. The chain recombines TRBV29 with TRBJ2-5, with 7 bases matching TRBD2. From the germline J gene comes the end of the CDR3, since the read stops 1 residue before it. Germline V gene data show CDR1 as MSHET and CDR2 as SYDVDS. There are 14 residues in the CDR3. V lost 4 bases to trimming and J lost 1 base; unmatched junction nucleotides: 2. Drawing the rest from reference TRBV29 and TRBJ2-5, the complete variable domain is DMKVTQMPRYLIKRMGENVLLECGQDMSHETMYWYRQDPGLGLQLIYISYDVDSNSEGDIPKGYRVSRKKREHFSLILDSAKTNQTSVYFCASSSWGDQDTQYFGPGTRLLVL.

On this clone: Genes here carry mouse names. The CDR3 end lies 1 residue beyond the end of the read and is filled in from the germline J gene. The gene calls are TRBV13-1 and TRBJ1-2; possible D gene TRBD1, 6 bases. The CDR3 length is 14 residues. Germline V gene sequence: CDR1 NSHNY, CDR2 SYGAGN. Trimming removed 2 bases from V and 0 bases from J, with 8 bases in between. CDR3 amino acids: CASSEAGANSDYTF. The sequenced part of the CDR3 DNA is TGTGCCAGCAGTGAGGCAGGGGCAAACTCCGACTACACC.

In the case of this clone: Gene names and germline match the mouse. The read halts 1 residue ahead of the CDR3 end, with the missing end drawn from the germline J gene. The genes are TRBV2 and TRBJ1-4; maybe TRBD1 (5 bases). The CDR3 loop spans 14 amino acids. The V end was cut by 1 base, the J end by 7 bases, with 10 bases between. The germline gives CDR1 LGHNA, CDR2 YSYQKL. The CDR3: CASSQVTGGERLFF. Incomplete CDR3 DNA: TGTGCCAGCAGCCAAGTAACAGGTGGCGAAAGATTATTT.

This clone was observed a handful of times. Mouse germline and gene names are used. The DNA ends 1 residue before the CDR3 does, and the rest of the CDR3 is filled in from the germline J gene. This chain links TRBV16 with TRBJ2-7, with D perhaps TRBD1 (6 bases). Deletions cut 5 bases from V and 5 bases from J, with 10 bases between. Germline CDR1 reads SGHSA; CDR2 reads FRNQAP. The CDR3 has 12 residues. CDR3 residues: CASSPQGDEQYF. CDR3 DNA, as far as it was read: TGTGCAAGCAGCCCACAGGGAGATGAACAGTAC.

This clone was found a few times. Gene names refer to mouse genes. The read stops 1 residue short of the end of the CDR3; the missing end is completed from the germline J gene. This chain uses TRBV30 with TRBJ2-5, with a weak D call TRBD1 (6 bases). CDR1 and CDR2 (germline): SQVVS, ANEGSEA. This CDR3 contains 14 residues. Trimming took off 1 base at V and 2 bases at J, with 10 bases between the two ends. This chain's CDR3 is CSSRVRDIQDTQYF. Incomplete CDR3 DNA: TGTAGTTCTAGAGTCCGGGACATCCAAGACACCCAGTAC.

With respect to this clone: Gene labels here are mouse ones. The read halts 1 residue ahead of the CDR3 end, with the missing end drawn from the germline J gene. The chain links TRBV31 to TRBJ2-5; D call uncertain. V was clipped by 0 bases and J by 6 bases, with 10 bases between them. The CDR3 consists of 13 residues. From germline, CDR1 is GKSSPN and CDR2 SITVG. CDR3 loop: CAWSLNGPDTQYF. The covered CDR3 bases are TGTGCCTGGAGTCTTAACGGTCCGGACACCCAGTAC.

Remarks on this clone: The gene names given are mouse names. The CDR3 extends 1 residue past the end of the read, so its final part is completed from the germline J gene. The chain recombines TRBV13-1 with TRBJ1-6; 8 bases match TRBD1. TRBJ1-6 is flagged as an ORF with uncertain function. The length of the CDR3 is 14 residues. Germline V gives CDR1 NSHNY, CDR2 SYGAGN. V gave up 2 bases and J gave up 8 bases; unmatched junction bases: 3. The part of the CDR3 DNA that was read is TGTGCCAGCAGTGAATACAGGGGGGATTCGCCCCTCTAC. It is translated as CASSEYRGDSPLY. The CDR3 in full is CASSEYRGDSPLYF.